The TCR beta chain described here comes from a study of TIL therapy for anti-PD-1-resistant metastatic lung cancer (dated by TCRdb to the early 2020s). A note on the overall study: Before any PD-1/PD-L1 blockade was given, tumors were harvested, nivolumab was then administered, and patients who progressed went on to receive lymphodepletion, an infusion of expanded TIL, and IL-2. Tumor and peripheral blood T cell receptor beta sequencing was used to track clonotypes across tumor, expanded TIL product and serial blood samples. A median age of roughly 55 years (range roughly 35-80) and a median tumor PD-L1 proportion score of 6% were recorded among enrolled patients. A median non-synonymous tumor mutation burden of about 1.5 mutations per megabase was determined across the cohort by whole-exome sequencing. The cohort was composed predominantly of lung adenocarcinoma, with a handful of EGFR-mutant and two ALK-rearranged tumors included, and half of patients were identified as current or former smokers. Beyond this particular receptor, the publication reports: Infused TIL clonotypes partially replaced the baseline peripheral repertoire then decayed over months, with no apparent association between persistence and response. The study protocol defined all tumor marker inferences as exploratory. Because the cohort was highly selected, with more treatment-naive, never-smoker and oncogene-addicted patients than is typical, generalizability is limited.

From the cysteine up to the phenylalanine, the CDR3 has a length of 16 residues. The DNA shown is the 48-base CDR3, in frame from base 1. According to the germline V gene (reference sequence), CDR1 reads MNHNY and CDR2 reads SVGAGI. Trimming takes 4 bases from V and 1 base from J, and the germline ends sit 11 bases apart. TCR beta CDR3 regions were amplified from genomic DNA by bias-controlled multiplex PCR with the immunoSEQ v3 hsTCRB kit. TCR libraries were sequenced on an Illumina NextSeq 500 to 2 million to 2.5 million read pairs for survey level or about 5-6.5 million for deep level. The original pipeline was this. The immunoSEQ Analyzer software assigned V, D and J genes, filtered out non-productive sequences, and reported clonality. To compare repertoires between infused TIL and blood, productive Simpson clonality was used along with the Morisita overlap index of productive TRB rearrangements. Absolute clonotype counts in blood were estimated as lymphocyte count times CD3+ fraction times the clone's productive frequency. Here the immuneACCESS table is served through TCRdb, limited to in-frame sequences with V and J called. Missing clones are a known gap in these copies; in checked studies unresolved V genes cover under half, and the rest lacks a known reason. The V and J calls and clone size come from that table; D and trimming were worked out from the DNA. The sample profile shows just over 45,000 clones; roughly 85% of them were found once. In total, the top ten clones hold about 16% of the sample.

The time point label, read with the paper, signifies: pre-treatment sample, taken before nivolumab and TIL therapy. Adults with stage 4 NSCLC were enrolled from late 2017 to early 2020 in a dual-center phase I trial. Samples came from a single-arm, open-label phase I trial of tumor-infiltrating lymphocyte therapy with nivolumab in advanced non-small cell lung cancer. Blood mononuclear cells from EDTA tubes were separated on a Ficoll gradient and snap-frozen as pellets, and DNA was extracted from the cells using a Qiagen mini-prep kit. Note on this clone: The antigen it recognizes is unknown. Per-base qualities were not stored, and no clone one base away is much larger.

Sequencing used blood, obtained at baseline. This receptor was identified in a man in his 70s with non-small cell lung cancer. The V and J genes are TRBV6-6 and TRBJ2-6, with an unclear D gene assignment. The CDR3 reads CASSSHGRSGANVLTF. The sequence in DNA is TGTGCCAGCAGTTCACACGGGCGATCTGGGGCCAACGTCCTGACTTTC.